Sequencing of this T cell receptor (gamma chain) was carried out in a study of Vδ1+ human thymocytes. Study-wide findings and caveats: Donors shared many TRG clonotypes but few TRD clonotypes. Thymic TRG and TRD repertoires appeared highly polyclonal. Despite high sort purity, about 20% of thymic T cell receptor delta sequences were Vdelta2.

Germline lookup yields CDR1 VINAFY and CDR2 YDVSNSKD. The CDR3 consists of 11 residues. RNA was extracted from the cells and then reverse transcribed. Multiplex PCR used pooled V-gene forward primers and a constant-region reverse primer to amplify CDR3s. TCRdb reran clone calling via CATT on the multiplex PCR reads. Of 20,000 to 25,000 gamma-chain clones listed, 12% to 15% are singletons. A note on this clone: Its antigen is as yet unknown. The junction does not match germline at one end; this may be a read error.

Sequencing was carried out using Vdelta1+ gamma-delta thymocytes from the thymus. Sample subset: FACS-sorted CD3+ TCRalphabeta- TCRVdelta1+ TCRVdelta2- thymocytes. The receptor was derived from a child younger than two who had congenital heart surgery. This chain uses TRGV5 with TRGJ1 or TRGJ2. The CDR3 is CATWEDYKKLF. CDR3 DNA sequence: TGTGCCACCTGGGAGGATTACAAGAAACTCTTT.